These T cell receptor beta chains were read from a single sample in a study. Via MiXCR, TCRdb re-called the RT-PCR reads, giving one row per CDR3 protein. The sample carries almost 700,000 distinct CDR3 sequences, 12% to 15% recorded once. The sample was memory CD4+ T cells from blood. These receptors were collected from a female donor in good health, serving as a healthy control. The CDR3 runs from the conserved cysteine through the conserved F or W. A D gene is named only where the DNA matches it firmly. Some rows have no size entry. The others give once, few or many, or a class for an expanded clone.

TRBV2	.	.	TRBJ2-3	17	CASSRGSALRSTDTQYF	TGTGCCAGCAGCCGGGGGAGTGCCCTACGAAGCACAGATACGCAGTATTTT
TRBV4-3	many	.	TRBJ2-6	18	CASSQDRHALSGANVLTF	TGCGCCAGCAGCCAAGATAGGCACGCCCTCTCTGGGGCCAACGTCCTGACTTTC
TRBV20-1	few	TRBD1	TRBJ1-4	17	CSARRNRGVGTNEKLFF	TGCAGTGCCCGACGTAACAGGGGAGTTGGGACTAATGAAAAACTGTTTTTT
TRBV27	few	TRBD2	TRBJ2-2	15	CASSLNGGGTGELFF	TGTGCCAGCAGTTTAAACGGGGGGGGCACCGGGGAGCTGTTTTTT
TRBV6-5	few	.	TRBJ1-4	15	CASSFTGSANEKLFF	TGTGCCAGCAGTTTTACAGGGTCGGCTAATGAAAAACTGTTTTTT
TRBV20-1	few	TRBD2	TRBJ2-3	16	CSTPGTSGSQTDTQYF	TGCAGTACCCCCGGGACTAGCGGGAGTCAGACAGATACGCAGTATTTT
TRBV5-1	.	.	TRBJ1-6	14	CASSLTGEESPFHF	TGCGCCAGCAGCTTGACGGGGGAGGAATCACCCTTCCACTTT
TRBV10-3	few	.	TRBJ2-2	15	CAISDWDEDTGELFF	TGTGCCATCAGTGATTGGGATGAGGACACCGGGGAGCTGTTTTTT
TRBV5-1	many	TRBD1	TRBJ1-4	16	CASSLEAPGTGRKVFF	TGCGCCAGCAGCTTGGAAGCCCCCGGGACAGGAAGGAAGGTGTTTTTT
TRBV25-1	.	TRBD2	TRBJ2-7	15	CASTPGLAGSYEQYF	TGTGCCAGCACCCCTGGACTAGCGGGCTCCTACGAGCAGTACTTC